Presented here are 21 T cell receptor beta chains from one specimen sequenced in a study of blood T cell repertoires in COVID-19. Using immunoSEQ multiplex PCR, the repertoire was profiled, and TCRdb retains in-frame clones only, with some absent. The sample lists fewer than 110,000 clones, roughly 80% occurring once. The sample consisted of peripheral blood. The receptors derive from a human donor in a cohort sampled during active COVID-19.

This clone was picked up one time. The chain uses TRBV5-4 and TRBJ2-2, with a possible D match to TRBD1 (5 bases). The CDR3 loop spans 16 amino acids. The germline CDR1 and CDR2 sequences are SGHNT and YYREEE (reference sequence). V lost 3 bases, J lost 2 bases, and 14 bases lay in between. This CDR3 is CASSSSLDRNTGELFF. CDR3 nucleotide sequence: TGTGCCAGCAGCTCCAGCCTAGACAGAAACACCGGGGAGCTGTTTTTT.

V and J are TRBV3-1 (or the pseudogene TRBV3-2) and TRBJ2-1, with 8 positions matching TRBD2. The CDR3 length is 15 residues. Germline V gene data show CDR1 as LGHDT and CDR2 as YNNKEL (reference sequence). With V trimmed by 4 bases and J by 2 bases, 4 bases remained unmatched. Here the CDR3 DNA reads TGTGCCAGCAGCCGGGGGACTAGACCCTACAATGAGCAGTTCTTC. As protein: CASSRGTRPYNEQFF.

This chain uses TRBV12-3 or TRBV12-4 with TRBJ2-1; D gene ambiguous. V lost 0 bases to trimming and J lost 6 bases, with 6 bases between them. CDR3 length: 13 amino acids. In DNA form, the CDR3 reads TGTGCCAGCAGTTTAGCGGCAAGCAATGAGCAGTTCTTC. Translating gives CASSLAASNEQFF.

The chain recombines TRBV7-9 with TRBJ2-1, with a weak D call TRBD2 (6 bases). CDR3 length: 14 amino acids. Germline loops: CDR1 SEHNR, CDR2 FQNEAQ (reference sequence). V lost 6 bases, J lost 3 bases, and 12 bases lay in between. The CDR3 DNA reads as TGTGCCAGCAGTGCTAGCGCTTACTACAATGAGCAGTTCTTC. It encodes CASSASAYYNEQFF.

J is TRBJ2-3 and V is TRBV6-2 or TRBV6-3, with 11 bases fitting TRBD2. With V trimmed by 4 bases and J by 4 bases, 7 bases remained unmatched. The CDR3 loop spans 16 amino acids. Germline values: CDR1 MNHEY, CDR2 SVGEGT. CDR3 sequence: CASSLATSGRPDTQYF. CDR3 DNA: TGTGCCAGCAGTTTGGCAACTAGCGGGAGACCAGATACGCAGTATTTT.

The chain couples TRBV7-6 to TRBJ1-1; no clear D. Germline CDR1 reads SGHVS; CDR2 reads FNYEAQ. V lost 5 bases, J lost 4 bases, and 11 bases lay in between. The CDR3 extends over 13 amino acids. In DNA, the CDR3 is TGTGCCAGCAGCCCCCAGGAGGGCACTGAAGCTTTCTTT. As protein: CASSPQEGTEAFF.

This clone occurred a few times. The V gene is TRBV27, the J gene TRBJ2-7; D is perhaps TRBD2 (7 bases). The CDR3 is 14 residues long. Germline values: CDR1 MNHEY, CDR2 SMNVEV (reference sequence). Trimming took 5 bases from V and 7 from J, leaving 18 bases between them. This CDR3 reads CASSIGGPSGEQYF. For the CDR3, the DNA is TGTGCCAGCAGTATCGGGGGGCCTTCCGGGGAGCAGTACTTC.

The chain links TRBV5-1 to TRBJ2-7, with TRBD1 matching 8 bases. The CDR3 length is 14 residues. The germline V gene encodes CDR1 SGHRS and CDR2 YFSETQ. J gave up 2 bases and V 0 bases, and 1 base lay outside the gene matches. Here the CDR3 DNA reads TGCGCCAGCAGCTTGGACAGGGGGACCTACGAGCAGTACTTC. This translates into CASSLDRGTYEQYF.

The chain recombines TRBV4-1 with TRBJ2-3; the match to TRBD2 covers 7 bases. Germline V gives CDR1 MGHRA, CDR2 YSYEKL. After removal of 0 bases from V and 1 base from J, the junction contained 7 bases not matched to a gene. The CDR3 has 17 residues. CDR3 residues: CASSQDQGLTGTDTQYF. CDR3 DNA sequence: TGCGCCAGCAGCCAAGATCAGGGACTAACTGGCACAGATACGCAGTATTTT.

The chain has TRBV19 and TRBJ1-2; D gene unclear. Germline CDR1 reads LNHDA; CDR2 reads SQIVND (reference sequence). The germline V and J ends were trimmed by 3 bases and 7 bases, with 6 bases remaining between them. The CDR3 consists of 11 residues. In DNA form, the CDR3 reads TGTGCCAGTAGTATTGGCGGTGGCTACACCTTC. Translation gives CASSIGGGYTF.

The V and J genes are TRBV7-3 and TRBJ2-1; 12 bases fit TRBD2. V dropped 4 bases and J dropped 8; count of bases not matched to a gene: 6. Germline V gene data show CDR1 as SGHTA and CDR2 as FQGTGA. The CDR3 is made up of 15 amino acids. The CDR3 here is CASSSGLAGLDEQFF. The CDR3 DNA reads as TGTGCCAGCAGCTCGGGACTAGCGGGTCTCGATGAGCAGTTCTTC. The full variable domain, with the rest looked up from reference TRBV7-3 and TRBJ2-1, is GAGVSQTPSNKVTEKGKYVELRCDPISGHTALYWYRQSLGQGPEFLIYFQGTGAADDSGLPNDRFFAVRPEGSVSTLKIQRTERGDSAVYLCASSSGLAGLDEQFFGPGTRLTVL.

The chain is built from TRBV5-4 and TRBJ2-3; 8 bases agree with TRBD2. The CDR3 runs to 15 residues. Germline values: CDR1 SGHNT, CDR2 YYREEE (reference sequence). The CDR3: CAWSGSTLHTDTQYF. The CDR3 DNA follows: TGTGCATGGAGCGGGAGTACCCTACACACAGATACGCAGTATTTT.

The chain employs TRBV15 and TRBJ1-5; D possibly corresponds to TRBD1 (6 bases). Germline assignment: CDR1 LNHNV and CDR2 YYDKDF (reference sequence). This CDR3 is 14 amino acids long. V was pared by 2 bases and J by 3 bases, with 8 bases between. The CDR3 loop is CATSRTGINQPQHF. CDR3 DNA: TGTGCCACCAGCAGAACAGGGATCAATCAGCCCCAGCATTTT.

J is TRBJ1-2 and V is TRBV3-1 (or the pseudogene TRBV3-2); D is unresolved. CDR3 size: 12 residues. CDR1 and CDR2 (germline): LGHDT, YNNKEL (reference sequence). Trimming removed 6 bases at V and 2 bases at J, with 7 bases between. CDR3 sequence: CASSPGNYGYTF. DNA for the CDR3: TGTGCCAGCAGTCCGGGGAACTATGGCTACACCTTC.

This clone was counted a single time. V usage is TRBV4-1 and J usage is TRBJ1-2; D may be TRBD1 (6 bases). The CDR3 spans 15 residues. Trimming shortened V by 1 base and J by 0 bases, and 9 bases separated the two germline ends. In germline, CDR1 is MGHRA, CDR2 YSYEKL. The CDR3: CASSQGEGANYGYTF. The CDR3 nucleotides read TGCGCCAGCAGCCAAGGCGAGGGGGCTAACTATGGCTACACCTTC.

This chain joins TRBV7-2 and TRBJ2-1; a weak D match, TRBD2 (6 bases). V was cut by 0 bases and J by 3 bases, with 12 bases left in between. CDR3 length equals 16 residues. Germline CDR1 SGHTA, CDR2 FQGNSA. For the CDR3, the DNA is TGTGCCAGCAGCTTAGCGGCCAGCGGGCACTACAATGAGCAGTTCTTC. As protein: CASSLAASGHYNEQFF. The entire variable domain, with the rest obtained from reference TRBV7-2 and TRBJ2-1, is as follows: GAGVSQSPSNKVTEKGKDVELRCDPISGHTALYWYRQSLGQGLEFLIYFQGNSAPDKSGLPSDRFSAERTGGSVSTLTIQRTQQEDSAVYLCASSLAASGHYNEQFFGPGTRLTVL.

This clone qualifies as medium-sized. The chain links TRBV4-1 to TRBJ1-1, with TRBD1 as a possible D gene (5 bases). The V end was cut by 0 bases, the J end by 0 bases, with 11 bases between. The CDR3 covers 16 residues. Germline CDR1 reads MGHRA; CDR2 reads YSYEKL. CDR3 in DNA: TGCGCCAGCAGCCAAGATCTCCGGACACTGAACACTGAAGCTTTCTTT. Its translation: CASSQDLRTLNTEAFF.

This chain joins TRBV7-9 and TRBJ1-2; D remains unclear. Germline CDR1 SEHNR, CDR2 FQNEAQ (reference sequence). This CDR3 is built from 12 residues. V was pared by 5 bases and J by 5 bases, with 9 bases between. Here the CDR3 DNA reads TGTGCCAGCAGCCGGTCGGGGTATGGCTACACCTTC. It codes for CASSRSGYGYTF.

CDR3 sequence: CASSPETGRSGGYTF. The CDR3 DNA follows: TGTGCCAGCAGTCCAGAGACAGGGCGGAGCGGTGGCTACACCTTC. The chain links TRBV28 to TRBJ1-2, with 7 bases fitting TRBD1. CDR1 and CDR2 from the germline V gene are MDHEN and SYDVKM. V was clipped by 5 bases and J by 7 bases; unmatched bases: 13. The CDR3 extends over 15 amino acids.

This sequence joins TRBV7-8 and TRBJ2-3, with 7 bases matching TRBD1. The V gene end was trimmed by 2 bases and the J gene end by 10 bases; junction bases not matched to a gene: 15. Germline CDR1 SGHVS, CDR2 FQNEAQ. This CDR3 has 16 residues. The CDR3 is CASSLLGLDRPFAQYF. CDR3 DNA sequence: TGTGCCAGCAGCTTACTTGGTCTGGACAGGCCCTTTGCGCAGTATTTT.

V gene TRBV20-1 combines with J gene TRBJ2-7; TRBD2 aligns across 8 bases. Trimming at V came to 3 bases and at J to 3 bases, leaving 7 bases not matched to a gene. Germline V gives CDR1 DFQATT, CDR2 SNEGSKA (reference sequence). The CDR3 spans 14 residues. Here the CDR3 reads CSASSSGGIYEQYF. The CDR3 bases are TGCAGTGCTAGTTCGAGCGGGGGCATCTACGAGCAGTACTTC.